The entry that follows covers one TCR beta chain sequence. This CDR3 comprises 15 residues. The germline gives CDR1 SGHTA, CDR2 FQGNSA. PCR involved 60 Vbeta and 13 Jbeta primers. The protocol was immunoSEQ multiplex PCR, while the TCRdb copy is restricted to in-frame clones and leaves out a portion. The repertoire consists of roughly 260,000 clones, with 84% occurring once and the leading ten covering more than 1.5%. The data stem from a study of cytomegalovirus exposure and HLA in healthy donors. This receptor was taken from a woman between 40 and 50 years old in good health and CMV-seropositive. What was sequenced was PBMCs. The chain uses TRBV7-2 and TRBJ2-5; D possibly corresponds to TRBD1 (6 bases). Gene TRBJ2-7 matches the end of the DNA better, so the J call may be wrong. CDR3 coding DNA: TGTGCCAGCAGTTATAACCCGGGACAACCTTACGAGCAGTACTTC. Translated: CASSYNPGQPYEQYF.